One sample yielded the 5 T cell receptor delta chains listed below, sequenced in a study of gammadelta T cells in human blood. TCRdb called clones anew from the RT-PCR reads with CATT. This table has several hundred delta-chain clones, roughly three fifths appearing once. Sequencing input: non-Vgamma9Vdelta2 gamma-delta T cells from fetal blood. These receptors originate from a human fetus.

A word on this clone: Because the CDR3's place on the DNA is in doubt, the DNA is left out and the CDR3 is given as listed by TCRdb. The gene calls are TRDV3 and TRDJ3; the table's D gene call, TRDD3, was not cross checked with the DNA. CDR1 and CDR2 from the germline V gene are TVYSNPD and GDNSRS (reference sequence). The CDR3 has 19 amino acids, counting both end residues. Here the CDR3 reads CACSYSCTGGSWDTRQMFF.

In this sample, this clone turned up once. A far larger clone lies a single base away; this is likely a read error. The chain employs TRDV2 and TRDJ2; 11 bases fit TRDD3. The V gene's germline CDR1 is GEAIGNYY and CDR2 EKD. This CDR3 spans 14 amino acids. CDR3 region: CACDTGGYAAQRFF. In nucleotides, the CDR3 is TGTGCCTGTGACACTGGGGGATACGCAGCACAACGCTTCTTT.

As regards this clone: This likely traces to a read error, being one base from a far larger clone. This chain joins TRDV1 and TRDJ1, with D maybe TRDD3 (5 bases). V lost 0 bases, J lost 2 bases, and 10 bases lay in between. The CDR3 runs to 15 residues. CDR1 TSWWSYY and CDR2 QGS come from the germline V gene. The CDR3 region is CALGELGGTTDKLIF. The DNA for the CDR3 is TGTGCTCTTGGGGAACTGGGGGGTACGACCGATAAACTCATCTTT.

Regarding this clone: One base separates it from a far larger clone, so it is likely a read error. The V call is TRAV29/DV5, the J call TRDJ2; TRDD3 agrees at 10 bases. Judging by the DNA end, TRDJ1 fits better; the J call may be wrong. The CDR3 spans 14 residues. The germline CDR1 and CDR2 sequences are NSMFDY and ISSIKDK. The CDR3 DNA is TGTGCAGCGAGTACTGGGGGATTGACAGCACAACTCATCTTT. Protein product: CAASTGGLTAQLIF.

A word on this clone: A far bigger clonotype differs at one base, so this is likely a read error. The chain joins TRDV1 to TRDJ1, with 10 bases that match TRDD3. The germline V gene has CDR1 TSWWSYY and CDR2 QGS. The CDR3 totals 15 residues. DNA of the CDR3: TGTGCTCTTGGGGAACTGGGGGATACGACCGATAAACGCATCTTT. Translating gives CALGELGDTTDKRIF.